This T cell receptor beta chain was recovered during a study of blood T cells in healthy people across ages. The overall study: Per two T cells, about one barcoded beta molecule was captured through template switching.

J lost 2 bases, V lost 1 base, and 4 bases had no gene match. Germline V lookup: CDR1 DFQATT, CDR2 SNEGSKA (reference sequence). The CDR3 sequence is 14 residues long. Combining a sample-barcoded 5' primer with a J-beta primer mix, a second PCR ran for 7 to 11 cycles. Using its own MiXCR run on the 5' RACE reads, TCRdb lists one record per CDR3 protein. The data contain 800,000 or so distinct CDR3 sequences, less than 60% of them seen just once; the ten biggest clones take up 15% to 20%. The chain carries TRBV20-1 and TRBJ2-7, with 8 bases identical to TRBD2. The source is a man at least 80 years old in good health. The material sequenced was blood. The CDR3 sequence: CSARVSGGPYEQYF. CDR3 bases: TGCAGTGCTAGAGTAAGCGGGGGTCCCTACGAGCAGTACTTC.